In this sample, the clone carrying this T cell receptor beta chain turned up many times. The CDR3 is 13 amino acids. Germline V gene data show CDR1 as SGHDT and CDR2 as YYEEEE. Trimming cost V 5 bases and J 9 bases; bases outside gene matches: 3. Per the original data handling: Reference gene primer amplification gave estimated nucleated cell counts. Method: immunoSEQ multiplex PCR; TCRdb's copy keeps in-frame clones and lacks some. The V and J calls and clone size are taken from that table; D and trimming were inferred from the DNA. Among approximately 300,000 clones listed, about 89% were seen once. The sample is drawn from a study of blood T cell repertoires in COVID-19. Study background: Material from acute and convalescent COVID-19 was sourced from the United States, Italy and Spain. From T cells, B-cell-depleted T cells, or PBMCs came the material, which was cDNA or gDNA.

The chain carries TRBV5-6 and TRBJ2-1; 12 nucleotides match TRBD2. This clonotype was obtained from a man between 18 and 29 years old who had recovered from COVID-19. Input material: peripheral blood. CDR3 sequence: CASSSGLAGEQFF. In DNA form, the CDR3 reads TGTGCCAGCAGTTCGGGACTAGCGGGTGAGCAGTTCTTC. The full variable domain, rest sourced from reference TRBV5-6 and TRBJ2-1, is DAGVTQSPTHLIKTRGQQVTLRCSPKSGHDTVSWYQQALGQGPQFIFQYYEEEERQRGNFPDRFSGHQFPNYSSELNVNALLLGDSALYLCASSSGLAGEQFFGPGTRLTVL.